The T cell receptor (beta chain) described here comes from a study of CXCR3-negative and CXCR3-positive naive CD8 T cells. About the research overall: Sequencing brought in about 135 million TRB reads altogether, and each library got about 1.5 +/- 0.3 million.

General study results and limits: Partial loss of CXCR3 expression followed cryopreservation; most assays used fresh PBMCs.

Germline V lookup: CDR1 SQVTM, CDR2 ANQGSEA. The CDR3 extends over 12 amino acids. Concerning this clonotype itself: What it binds is not known.

Carrying UMI labels, the TRB cDNA libraries were prepared through 5' RACE. TCRdb derives one entry per CDR3 protein from the 5' RACE reads, leaving out DNA. Here the sample table reports over 80,000 distinct CDR3 sequences. The sequence derives from a human donor in good health. Some clones in this sample may be carry-over from other donors' samples. The specimen sequenced was naive CXCR3- CD8+ T cells from blood. The subset here: CD45RO-CCR7+CD27+CD95- naive CD8+ T cells lacking CXCR3 (TNR3-). The J gene is TRBJ1-5, the V gene TRBV29-1; the TRBD1 assignment by TCRdb is unverifiable without DNA. CDR3 loop: CSVGVTGGSQHF.